This TCR beta chain was sequenced during a study of blood T cell repertoires in COVID-19. Study-wide background: Sites in the United States, Italy and Spain provided acute and convalescent COVID-19 samples. Nucleic acid was either cDNA or gDNA, and it came from T cells, B-cell-depleted T cells, or PBMCs.

V lost 6 bases to trimming and J lost 4 bases, with 12 bases between them. The CDR3 is made up of 13 amino acids. Looked up from germline, CDR1 is SNHLY and CDR2 is FYNNEI. While infection was still active, Seattle patients were enrolled and then followed longitudinally. Original processing methods: Reference gene primer amplification yielded estimated nucleated cell counts. Repertoires were generated with immunoSEQ multiplex PCR, while TCRdb's copy carries only in-frame clones and drops some. The D gene and trimming were derived from the DNA, and the V and J assignments and clone size from that table. This table has a few hundred thousand clones, around 86% appearing once.

The rearrangement links TRBV2 to TRBJ1-1, with a possible D match to TRBD1 (5 bases). The sample consisted of peripheral blood. The sequence was obtained from a woman at least 80 years old with COVID-19, enrolled during active disease. The CDR3 loop reads CASRKGIVTEAFF. The CDR3 coding sequence is TGTGCCAGCAGAAAGGGGATCGTCACTGAAGCTTTCTTT. The whole variable domain, filled in from reference TRBV2 and TRBJ1-1, reads EPEVTQTPSHQVTQMGQEVILRCVPISNHLYFYWYRQILGQKVEFLVSFYNNEISEKSEIFDDQFSVERPDGSNFTLKIRSTKLEDSAMYFCASRKGIVTEAFFGQGTRLTVV.